This T cell receptor (beta chain) stems from a study of cytomegalovirus exposure and HLA in healthy donors. Study-wide results and limits: According to an earlier analysis, most TCR beta V segments yielded productive rearrangements about 90% or about 30% of the time.

It was with 60 Vbeta and 13 Jbeta primers that the PCR ran. TCRdb keeps only in-frame clones here, not all; method: immunoSEQ multiplex PCR. The sample yields over 50,000 clones, 70% to 80% seen once. As for this clone: Its antigen is unknown.

Losses at the gene ends were 7 bases for V and 6 bases for J; bases not matched to a gene: 12. The CDR3 consists of 15 residues. Germline V lookup: CDR1 MNHEY, CDR2 SMNVEV (reference sequence). This sequence joins TRBV27 and TRBJ1-2, with 9 positions matching TRBD1. The TCR was taken from a man in his forties or fifties in good health and CMV-seropositive. Sample: PBMCs. The CDR3 protein is CASKSGTGPYHGYTF. The CDR3 nucleotides read TGTGCCAGCAAGTCCGGGACAGGGCCCTATCATGGCTACACCTTC.